The 21 T cell receptor beta chains below come from one sample, sequenced in a study of T-cell reconstitution after alpha-beta-depleted transplantation in children. TCRbeta library construction was performed incorporating unique molecular identifiers. TCRdb used MiXCR to reprocess the PCR reads, holding one entry per CDR3 protein. The sample includes hundreds of thousands of distinct CDR3 sequences, around 9.6% of them seen just once. This specimen was PBMCs from the stem cell graft donor, taken from the stem cell graft. These TCRs come from a human donor who donated a stem cell graft to a child with SCID.

The V call is TRBV5-5, the J call TRBJ2-1; a possible D gene is TRBD2 (6 bases). This CDR3 is built from 15 residues. Germline CDR1 is SGHKS and CDR2 is YYEKEE (reference sequence). V was cut by 4 bases and J by 3 bases, with 14 bases left in between. The CDR3 sequence is CASSDTGGNYNEQFF. The DNA of the CDR3 is TGTGCCAGCAGCGACACCGGGGGAAACTACAATGAGCAGTTCTTC.

This clonotype was seen at least ten times. The CDR3 DNA follows: TGTGCCAGCAGTCGGTCAAGCGGGTCAGGCAATGAGCAGTTCTTC. It yields the protein CASSRSSGSGNEQFF. V is TRBV12-3 or TRBV12-4 and J is TRBJ2-1, with D possibly TRBD2 on 6 matching bases. Trimming removed 5 bases at V and 6 bases at J, with 17 bases between. This CDR3 is 15 amino acids long.

This clonotype was seen at least ten times. V is TRBV5-1 and J is TRBJ1-4, with D hard to call. V dropped 0 bases and J dropped 8 bases, with 11 bases sitting between them. The CDR3 is 14 amino acids. Per germline, CDR1 SGHRS and CDR2 YFSETQ. This chain's CDR3 is CASSLGSVGEKLFF. CDR3 DNA: TGCGCCAGCAGCTTGGGGTCAGTGGGAGAAAAACTGTTTTTT. The full variable domain, its missing parts supplied by reference TRBV5-1 and TRBJ1-4, is KAGVTQTPRYLIKTRGQQVTLSCSPISGHRSVSWYQQTPGQGLQFLFEYFSETQRNKGNFPGRFSGRQFSNSRSEMNVSTLELGDSALYLCASSLGSVGEKLFFGSGTQLSVL.

This clonotype appeared a few times. This chain connects TRBV5-1 to TRBJ1-1, with D maybe TRBD1 (5 bases). V shed 4 bases and J shed 0 bases, with 13 bases lying between them. CDR3 length: 15 amino acids. CDR1 is SGHRS, CDR2 YFSETQ, per germline. The CDR3 spells CASSEGSNLNTEAFF. CDR3 sequence (DNA): TGCGCCAGCAGCGAGGGGTCAAACCTGAACACTGAAGCTTTCTTT.

The V gene is TRBV5-8, the J gene TRBJ1-4, with TRBD1 matching over 8 bases. The CDR3 extends over 16 amino acids. The J segment lost 4 bases and the V segment lost 3 bases, leaving 8 bases of the junction unmatched. Germline CDR1 reads SGHTS; CDR2 reads YDEGEE. This CDR3 is CASSYSGTGVNEKLFF. CDR3 nucleotides: TGTGCCAGCAGCTACTCCGGGACAGGCGTTAATGAAAAACTGTTTTTT.

This clonotype has a count of ten or more. The chain links TRBV5-1 to TRBJ2-3, with TRBD1 as a possible D gene (5 bases). This CDR3 is 15 amino acids long. The V end was cut by 4 bases, the J end by 0 bases, with 12 bases between. The germline CDR1 and CDR2 sequences are SGHRS and YFSETQ. CDR3 bases: TGCGCCAGCAGCCCGGACACAACCAGCACAGATACGCAGTATTTT. It codes for CASSPDTTSTDTQYF. Supplemented by reference TRBV5-1 and TRBJ2-3, the full variable domain reads KAGVTQTPRYLIKTRGQQVTLSCSPISGHRSVSWYQQTPGQGLQFLFEYFSETQRNKGNFPGRFSGRQFSNSRSEMNVSTLELGDSALYLCASSPDTTSTDTQYFGPGTRLTVL.

CDR3 sequence reads: CASSQLGQYGYTF. DNA for the CDR3: TGTGCCAGCAGCCAACTCGGACAGTATGGCTACACCTTC. This chain joins TRBV14 and TRBJ1-2, with D perhaps matching TRBD1 (6 bases). V lost 2 bases and J lost 5, with 9 bases in between. This CDR3 is 13 amino acids long. Germline loops: CDR1 SGHDN, CDR2 FVKESK. The complete variable domain, with remaining parts taken from reference TRBV14 and TRBJ1-2, reads EAGVTQFPSHSVIEKGQTVTLRCDPISGHDNLYWYRRVMGKEIKFLLHFVKESKQDESGMPNNRFLAERTGGTYSTLKVQPAELEDSGVYFCASSQLGQYGYTFGSGTRLTVV.

The genes are TRBV7-9 and TRBJ2-3; 7 bases are shared with TRBD2. This CDR3 has 12 amino acids. The trim removed 8 bases at V and 2 bases at J, leaving 1 base unmatched. Germline loops: CDR1 SEHNR, CDR2 FQNEAQ (reference sequence). Here the CDR3 reads CASAGDTDTQYF. The CDR3 DNA follows: TGTGCCAGCGCGGGGGACACAGATACGCAGTATTTT.

The CDR3 loop reads CASSPSGVEQYF. The CDR3 DNA sequence: TGTGCCAGCAGCCCCAGCGGGGTCGAGCAGTACTTC. The gene calls are TRBV7-9 and TRBJ2-7, with 7 bases identical to TRBD2. Germline CDR1 reads SEHNR; CDR2 reads FQNEAQ (reference sequence). The CDR3 covers 12 residues. V lost 5 bases and J lost 6; bases outside the gene matches: 4.

The rearrangement links TRBV7-6 to TRBJ2-3; D unresolved. The CDR3 extends over 15 amino acids. Germline V gives CDR1 SGHVS, CDR2 FNYEAQ. The V end lost 5 bases, the J end lost 0 bases, and 12 bases lay between the germline ends. The CDR3 DNA reads as TGTGCCAGCAGCCCGACGGATTCTAGCACAGATACGCAGTATTTT. This codes for CASSPTDSSTDTQYF. The whole variable domain, filled in from reference TRBV7-6 and TRBJ2-3, reads GAGVSQSPRYKVTKRGQDVALRCDPISGHVSLYWYRQALGQGPEFLTYFNYEAQQDKSGLPNDRFSAERPEGSISTLTIQRTEQRDSAMYRCASSPTDSSTDTQYFGPGTRLTVL.

J is TRBJ2-6 and V is TRBV12-3 or TRBV12-4; TRBD1 aligns across 8 bases. The CDR3 totals 17 residues. The J segment lost 4 bases and the V segment lost 5 bases, leaving 10 bases of the junction unmatched. CDR3 in amino acids: CASSPGTGLSGANVLTF. The CDR3 DNA follows: TGTGCCAGCAGTCCCGGGACAGGCTTATCAGGGGCCAACGTCCTGACTTTC.

This clonotype was counted between two and nine times. V is TRBV7-8 and J is TRBJ2-1, with D possibly being TRBD2 (7 bases). Germline-derived CDR1 and CDR2 are SGHVS and FQNEAQ. This CDR3 has 15 residues. Trimming cost V 6 bases and J 9 bases, with 21 bases left between them. CDR3: CASRGQSGVGREQFF. CDR3 in DNA: TGTGCCAGCAGAGGACAGAGCGGGGTGGGTCGTGAGCAGTTCTTC. Based on the CDR3 plus reference TRBV7-8 and TRBJ2-1, the full variable domain is GAGVSQSPRYKVAKRGQDVALRCDPISGHVSLFWYQQALGQGPEFLTYFQNEAQLDKSGLPSDRFFAERPEGSVSTLKIQRTQQEDSAVYLCASRGQSGVGREQFFGPGTRLTVL.

This clonotype was seen a few times. The genes are TRBV7-9 and TRBJ1-1, with D uncertain. The CDR3 spans 12 residues. The germline V gene encodes CDR1 SEHNR and CDR2 FQNEAQ (reference sequence). V lost 5 bases to trimming and J lost 6 bases, with 10 bases between them. The CDR3 region is CASSPTFSEAFF. CDR3 DNA: TGTGCCAGCAGCCCGACATTTTCTGAAGCTTTCTTT.

This clonotype was recorded at least ten times. This rearrangement joins TRBV24-1 to TRBJ2-2; 11 nucleotides agree with TRBD1. Trimming removed 3 bases from V and 4 bases from J; junction bases left unmatched: 3. Germline lookup yields CDR1 KGHDR and CDR2 SFDVKD. There are 16 residues in the CDR3. CDR3: CATSDRTGGITGELFF. Here the CDR3 DNA reads TGTGCCACCAGTGATAGGACAGGGGGCATCACCGGGGAGCTGTTTTTT.

This clonotype was seen at least ten times. The rearrangement uses TRBV29-1 and TRBJ1-2; 8 bases align to TRBD1. The germline V gene encodes CDR1 SQVTM and CDR2 ANQGSEA. The J segment lost 4 bases and the V segment lost 5 bases, leaving 6 bases of the junction unmatched. The CDR3 covers 13 residues. Here the CDR3 reads CSVSQGASYGYTF. The CDR3 DNA reads as TGCAGCGTTTCGCAGGGGGCGAGCTATGGCTACACCTTC. The entire variable domain, with the rest obtained from reference TRBV29-1 and TRBJ1-2, is as follows: SAVISQKPSRDICQRGTSLTIQCQVDSQVTMMFWYRQQPGQSLTLIATANQGSEATYESGFVIDKFPISRPNLTFSTLTVSNMSPEDSSIYLCSVSQGASYGYTFGSGTRLTVV.

This clonotype showed up many times. This sequence joins TRBV9 and TRBJ1-2; no clear D. This CDR3 has 12 residues. Deletions cut 7 bases from V and 1 base from J, with 8 bases between. Germline CDR1 SGDLS, CDR2 YYNGEE. The CDR3 reads CASEDFNYGYTF. Here the CDR3 DNA reads TGTGCCAGCGAAGATTTTAACTATGGCTACACCTTC.

The rearrangement links TRBV21-1 to TRBJ2-7; the table calls TRBD1, which could not be checked here. TRBV21-1 is classified as a pseudogene. The CDR3 runs to 17 residues. CDR3 bases: TGTGCCAGCAGCAAAGGCAGAAGGACAGGGTATCCCTACGAGCAGTACTTC. Its translation is CASSKGRRTGYPYEQYF.

V and J are TRBV20-1 and TRBJ2-6, with D unresolved. CDR3 length: 17 amino acids. The germline V gene encodes CDR1 DFQATT and CDR2 SNEGSKA (reference sequence). Trimming pared 0 bases from V and 1 base from J, leaving 13 bases between. Written as DNA, the CDR3 is TGCAGTGCTAGAGATTGGAATGGCGGATCTGGGGCCAACGTCCTGACTTTC. Amino acid sequence: CSARDWNGGSGANVLTF.

This clonotype was found many times. The V gene is TRBV7-9, the J gene TRBJ2-3; possible D gene TRBD1, 6 bases. Trimming removed 5 bases from V and 6 bases from J, with 12 bases in between. From germline, CDR1 is SEHNR and CDR2 FQNEAQ (reference sequence). The CDR3 spans 13 residues. The CDR3 bases are TGTGCCAGCAGCCTACAGGGCTGGGATACGCAGTATTTT. Translation gives CASSLQGWDTQYF.

This chain links TRBV5-1 with TRBJ1-1, with 11 nucleotides matching TRBD1. Germline CDR1 reads SGHRS; CDR2 reads YFSETQ. The CDR3 has 17 residues. Trimming took 4 bases from V and 3 from J; bases not matched to a gene: 11. DNA of the CDR3: TGCGCCAGCAGCGAGACGATTAGGACAGGGGGCCACACTGAAGCTTTCTTT. Translation: CASSETIRTGGHTEAFF.

The sample holds many counts of this clonotype. CDR3 sequence reads: CAISAAGQGTSEQYF. CDR3 DNA sequence: TGTGCCATCAGTGCAGCGGGACAGGGGACGTCCGAGCAGTACTTC. The V gene is TRBV10-3, the J gene TRBJ2-7; TRBD1 aligns across 10 bases. Germline V lookup: CDR1 ENHRY, CDR2 SYGVKD. The CDR3 loop spans 15 amino acids. After removal of 4 bases from V and 6 bases from J, the junction contained 9 bases not matched to a gene.